The rows below give T cell receptor beta chains drawn from one sample of a study of blood T cell repertoires in COVID-19. TCRdb keeps only in-frame clones here, not all; method: immunoSEQ multiplex PCR. The data hold about 19,000 clones, with around 90% observed a single time. Sequenced material: peripheral blood. These receptors were obtained from a human donor in a cohort sampled during active COVID-19. The donor label of this sample is uncertain. Both conserved end residues are part of each CDR3. Fields, in order: CDR3 length, clone size, J gene, V gene, D gene, CDR3 protein, CDR3 DNA. The D gene is left open where the match is weak. A row's size may be missing; if present it is once, few, many or a size class.

>13|NA|TRBJ1-1|TRBV2|TRBD1
CASNGQGNTEAFF
TGTGCCAGCAACGGACAGGGGAACACTGAAGCTTTCTTT
>18|once|TRBJ2-3|TRBV19|TRBD2
CASSGGLAGAPSTDTQYF
TGTGCCAGTAGTGGGGGACTAGCGGGAGCCCCCAGCACAGATACGCAGTATTTT
>15|NA|TRBJ2-7|TRBV6-5|NA
CASSYGSQISYEQYF
TGTGCCAGCAGTTATGGGAGCCAAATCTCCTACGAGCAGTACTTC
>13|NA|TRBJ2-3|TRBV3-1/TRBV3-2|NA
CASSPSGSDTQYF
TGTGCCAGCAGCCCCTCCGGGTCAGATACGCAGTATTTT
>14|large|TRBJ2-7|TRBV6-5|NA
CASSPRSPPYEQYF
TGTGCCAGCAGTCCCCGGAGCCCCCCCTACGAGCAGTACTTC
>13|NA|TRBJ1-2|TRBV11-1|NA
CASSLGQNYGYTF
TGTGCCAGCAGCTTAGGACAGAACTATGGCTACACCTTC
>13|NA|TRBJ1-5|TRBV6-5|TRBD1
CASSFDRGQPQHF
TGTGCCAGCAGTTTCGACAGGGGGCAGCCCCAGCATTTT
>14|once|TRBJ1-1|TRBV21-1|NA
CARRGQVSVTEAFF
TGTGCCAGAAGAGGACAGGTTTCGGTCACTGAAGCTTTCTTT
>15|NA|TRBJ2-5|TRBV5-1|NA
CASSLGGPIKETQYF
TGCGCCAGCAGCTTGGGGGGGCCAATTAAAGAGACCCAGTACTTC
>14|NA|TRBJ2-1|TRBV7-9|NA
CASSLGGGDHEQFF
TGTGCCAGCAGCTTAGGGGGCGGGGACCATGAGCAGTTCTTC
>14|NA|TRBJ2-3|TRBV29-1|TRBD2
CSVAAGTTRDTQYF
TGCAGCGTTGCGGCGGGGACTACCCGAGATACGCAGTATTTT
>13|NA|TRBJ1-1|TRBV12-5|NA
CASGGQHNGEAFF
TGTGCTAGTGGTGGCCAGCACAACGGGGAAGCTTTCTTT
>16|NA|TRBJ2-7|TRBV9|TRBD2
CASSVVLAGGSYEQYF
TGTGCCAGCAGCGTAGTTCTGGCGGGAGGTTCCTACGAGCAGTACTTC
>13|NA|TRBJ1-1|TRBV10-3|NA
CAISVDMNTEAFF
TGTGCCATCAGTGTAGACATGAACACTGAAGCTTTCTTT
>15|NA|TRBJ1-3|TRBV5-1|NA
CASSYDGSSGNTIYF
TGCGCCAGCAGCTATGACGGGAGCTCTGGAAACACCATATATTTT
>14|NA|TRBJ2-7|TRBV18|TRBD1
CASSPVGQTYEQYF
TGTGCCAGCTCACCCGTGGGACAGACTTACGAGCAGTACTTC
>12|NA|TRBJ1-3|TRBV6-5|NA
CASRTSGNTIYF
TGTGCCAGCAGAACTTCAGGAAACACCATATATTTT
>15|NA|TRBJ2-2|TRBV7-9|NA
CASSTGLANTGELFF
TGTGCCAGCAGCACAGGGTTGGCAAACACCGGGGAGCTGTTTTTT
>14|NA|TRBJ1-6|TRBV5-1|NA
CASSLGAGNSPLHF
TGCGCCAGCAGCCTCGGAGCCGGGAATTCACCCCTCCACTTT
>20|NA|TRBJ2-1|TRBV21-1|NA
CASSIRSWLAGESAYNEQFF
TGTGCCAGCAGCATCCGATCGTGGCTAGCGGGAGAGTCGGCCTACAATGAGCAGTTCTTC